This TCR beta chain came from a study of shared clonotypes between healthy human individuals. The study, taken as a whole, reports: Incompleteness in sorted-subset sequencing, despite large depth, was shown by rarefaction. Naive subsets generally exceeded memory subsets in estimated richness.

The CDR3 covers 15 residues. The V end was cut by 5 bases, the J end by 0 bases, with 14 bases between. The germline gives CDR1 SGHTA, CDR2 FQGNSA. Method: immunoSEQ multiplex PCR; TCRdb's copy keeps in-frame clones and lacks some. The sample carries a few million clones, 90% to 95% recorded once. Of note for this clone: Its antigen remains unknown.

Material for sequencing was naive CD4+ T cells sorted from blood. Subset here: CD45RA+ positively selected. The clonotype originates from a man aged 18-30 years in good health. The V and J genes are TRBV7-2 and TRBJ2-7; possibly TRBD1 for D (6 bases). The CDR3 sequence is CASSLQGGSSYEQYF. The CDR3 DNA reads as TGTGCCAGCAGCCTACAGGGTGGGAGCTCCTACGAGCAGTACTTC.